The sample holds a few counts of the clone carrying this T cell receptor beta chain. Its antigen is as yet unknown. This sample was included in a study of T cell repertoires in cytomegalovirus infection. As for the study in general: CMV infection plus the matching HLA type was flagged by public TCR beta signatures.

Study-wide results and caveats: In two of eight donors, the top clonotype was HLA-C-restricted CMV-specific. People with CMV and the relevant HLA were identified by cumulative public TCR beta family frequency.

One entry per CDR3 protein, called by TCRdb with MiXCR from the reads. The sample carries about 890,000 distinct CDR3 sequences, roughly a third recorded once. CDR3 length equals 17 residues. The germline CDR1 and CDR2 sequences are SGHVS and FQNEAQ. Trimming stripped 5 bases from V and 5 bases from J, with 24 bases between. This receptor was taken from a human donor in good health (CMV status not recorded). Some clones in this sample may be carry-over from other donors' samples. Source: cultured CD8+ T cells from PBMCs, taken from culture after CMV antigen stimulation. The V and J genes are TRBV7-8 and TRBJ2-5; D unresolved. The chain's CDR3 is CASSLVGPTIPRETQYF. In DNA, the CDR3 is TGTGCCAGCAGCCTAGTTGGGCCGACGATACCCAGGGAGACCCAGTACTTC.